This T cell receptor (beta chain) emerged from a study of glioma-infiltrating T cells after dendritic cell vaccination. Time point meaning: after dendritic cell vaccination, including at tumor progression/relapse. Germline-derived CDR1 and CDR2 are MNHNS and SASEGT. Trimming stripped 6 bases from V and 9 bases from J, with 15 bases between. The CDR3 is 13 amino acids. Here immunoSEQ multiplex PCR was the method, and the copy in TCRdb shows in-frame clones only, minus some. The table includes roughly 60,000 clones, roughly 80% detected once. This receptor was taken from a human donor with glioblastoma. V is TRBV6-1 and J is TRBJ2-1; D might be TRBD2 (5 bases). Sequences were derived from blood, sampled after dendritic cell vaccination. DNA of the CDR3: TGTGCCAGCAGCGCGGGTTTCACGGGTGAGCAGTTCTTC. This sequence encodes CASSAGFTGEQFF.